This TCR beta chain was obtained from a study of CD8+ T cells in alopecia areata (dated by TCRdb to 2016 to 2019). At the level of the whole study: Treated patients were enrolled in an open-label pilot trial of oral tofacitinib, 5 to 10 mg twice daily, for moderate-to-severe alopecia areata. Tofacitinib was given for 6 to 18 months, followed by 6 months of follow-up off drug to assess delayed response and recurrence. Disease severity in treated patients was measured with the SALT score, which quantifies the percentage of affected scalp surface area. In both human patients and the C3H/HeJ mouse model, the study applied high-throughput TCRbeta sequencing to look at T cell clonal expansion in alopecia areata. In humans, TCRbeta sequencing was performed on scalp tissue and on sorted CD4+ and CD8+ peripheral blood T cells from healthy controls and from patients with patchy or totalis/universalis alopecia areata. Tofacitinib-treated patients had biopsies at baseline and at 4 and 24 weeks of treatment, with a later scalp biopsy in several patients. Scalp clonality was compared across normal scalp (n=4), patchy alopecia areata scalp (n=8), and alopecia totalis/universalis scalp (n=8). RNA was extracted with the PAXgene miRNA kit for fixed scalp, the miRNeasy kit for PBMCs, and the RNeasy kit for mouse skin. immunoSEQ multiplex PCR using 35 Vbeta forward primers and 13 Jbeta reverse primers was used to amplify TCRbeta CDR3 regions. The research as a whole found: Tofacitinib significantly decreased scalp clonality and the number of expanded CD8+ clones among the top 100 scalp clones. Shared TCR sequences between patients were less evident than in mice, which may be partly attributable to HLA diversity in the patient population. Unlike mouse skin, where gammadelta T cells dominate, normal human skin contains resident alphabeta T cells that get sequenced too, which complicates analysis of the scalp TCR repertoire. Because the treated cohort was small and had just a single nonresponder, larger studies are needed to establish links between baseline CD8+ expansion and response. Many expanded lesional clones were found to persist in scalp and blood during tofacitinib treatment, and relapse after treatment cessation may be partly explained by this persistence. Higher clonality and more expanded CD8+ clones were observed in lesional scalp than in normal scalp, particularly in alopecia totalis/universalis, a finding suggestive of antigenic drive.

Library generation was performed with the immunoSEQ multiplex PCR assay. To provide template for TCR sequencing, every sample had RNA extracted and reverse transcribed into cDNA. First-strand cDNA was synthesized using SuperScript III with a 2:1 mix of oligo-dT and random hexamers. A synthetic immune receptor repertoire was used to assess amplification bias, and residual bias was removed computationally. The paper's processing steps were these. Raw reads were preprocessed to remove errors, and CDR3 was defined by IMGT conventions from the conserved cysteine to phenylalanine. To get clonality, Shannon entropy was normalized by log2 of the number of productive unique TCRs and the result was subtracted from 1. CD4 or CD8 identity of scalp clones was inferred by cross-referencing scalp TCRbeta sequences with sorted blood CD4 and CD8 repertoires. TCRdb stores this immuneACCESS table with in-frame sequences only. Part of the clones is absent; in the studies checked, under half of the shortfall reflects unresolved V genes, and no reason is known for the rest. Clonal size and the V and J genes are those of that table, whereas D and trimming came from the DNA. This sample lists under 350,000 clones; about three fifths were detected once. Approximately 1.7% of the sample belongs to the ten largest clones.

This clone was seen a few times. The specificity of this receptor is unknown. No much larger clone exists at a distance of one base, and base qualities are not known. The same CDR3 is also encoded by other DNA sequences in this sample. Sample time point, as interpreted from the label and publication: 24 weeks on oral tofacitinib. Reading the label with the study, this specimen's treatment or condition is: oral pan-JAK inhibitor, 5-10 mg twice daily. Lesional scalp punch biopsies and peripheral blood were obtained from alopecia areata patients. PBMCs were isolated by density centrifugation and stained for CD3, CD4 and CD8, and CD4+ and CD8+ T cells were sorted on a FACSAria. From the cysteine up to the phenylalanine, the CDR3 has a length of 13 residues. Only the CDR3 DNA stays, 39 bases, in frame from base 1. Per the germline V gene, SQVTM is the CDR1 and ANQGSEA is the CDR2. Trimming removed 3 bases from V and 0 bases from J, leaving 6 bases between the germline ends.

The sample in question was CD4+ T cells sorted from blood, obtained at week 24, from a patient treated with tofacitinib. This TCR derives from a human donor with alopecia areata. The rearrangement combines TRBV29-1 with TRBJ2-4; the D gene cannot be resolved reliably. The nucleotide sequence is TGCAGCGTTGAGGGTCGAGCCAAAAACATTCAGTACTTC. The resulting protein is CSVEGRAKNIQYF.